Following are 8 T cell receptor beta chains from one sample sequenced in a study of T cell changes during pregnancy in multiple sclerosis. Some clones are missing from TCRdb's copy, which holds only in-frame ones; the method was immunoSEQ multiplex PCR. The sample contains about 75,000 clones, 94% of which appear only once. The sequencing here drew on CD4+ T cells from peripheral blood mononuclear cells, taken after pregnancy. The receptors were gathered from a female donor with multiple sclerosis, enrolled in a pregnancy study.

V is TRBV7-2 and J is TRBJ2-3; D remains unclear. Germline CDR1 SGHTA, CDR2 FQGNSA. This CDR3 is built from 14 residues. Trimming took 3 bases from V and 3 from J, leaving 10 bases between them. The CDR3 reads CASSFLTFTDTQYF. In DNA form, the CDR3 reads TGTGCCAGCAGCTTTTTGACTTTTACAGATACGCAGTATTTT.

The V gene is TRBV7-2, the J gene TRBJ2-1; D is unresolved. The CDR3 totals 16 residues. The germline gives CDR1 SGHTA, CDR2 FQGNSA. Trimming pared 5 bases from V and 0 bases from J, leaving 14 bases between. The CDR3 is CASSPIQRSSYNEQFF. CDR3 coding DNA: TGTGCCAGCAGCCCGATTCAGAGGAGCTCCTACAATGAGCAGTTCTTC.

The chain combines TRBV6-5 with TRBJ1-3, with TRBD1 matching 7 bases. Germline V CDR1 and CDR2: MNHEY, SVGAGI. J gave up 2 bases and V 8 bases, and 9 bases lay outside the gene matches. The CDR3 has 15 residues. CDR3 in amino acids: CASGVGQVPGNTIYF. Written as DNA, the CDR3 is TGTGCCAGCGGAGTTGGACAGGTACCTGGAAACACCATATATTTT.

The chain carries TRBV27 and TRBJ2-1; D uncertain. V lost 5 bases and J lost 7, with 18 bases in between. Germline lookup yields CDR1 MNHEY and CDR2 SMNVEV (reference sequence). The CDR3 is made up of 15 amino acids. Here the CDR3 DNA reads TGTGCCAGCAGTCTGGAGCCCCCCCCAGCTAATGAGCAGTTCTTC. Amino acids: CASSLEPPPANEQFF.

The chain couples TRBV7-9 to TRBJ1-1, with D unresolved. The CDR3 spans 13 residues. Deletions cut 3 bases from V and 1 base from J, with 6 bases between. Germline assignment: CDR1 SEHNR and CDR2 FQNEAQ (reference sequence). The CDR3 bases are TGTGCCAGCAGCTTCTGGCAGAACACTGAAGCTTTCTTT. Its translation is CASSFWQNTEAFF. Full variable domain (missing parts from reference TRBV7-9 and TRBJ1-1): DTGVSQNPRHKITKRGQNVTFRCDPISEHNRLYWYRQTLGQGPEFLTYFQNEAQLEKSRLLSDRFSAERPKGSFSTLEIQRTEQGDSAMYLCASSFWQNTEAFFGQGTRLTVV.

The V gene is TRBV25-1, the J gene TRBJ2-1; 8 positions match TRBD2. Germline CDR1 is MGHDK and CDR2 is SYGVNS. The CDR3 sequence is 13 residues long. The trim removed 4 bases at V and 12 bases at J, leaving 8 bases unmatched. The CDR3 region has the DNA TGTGCCAGCAGTGCACCGATACTAGCGGCGCAGTTCTTC. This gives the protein CASSAPILAAQFF. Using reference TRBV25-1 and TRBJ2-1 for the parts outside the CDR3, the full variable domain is EADIYQTPRYLVIGTGKKITLECSQTMGHDKMYWYQQDPGMELHLIHYSYGVNSTEKGDLSSESTVSRIRTEHFPLTLESARPSHTSQYLCASSAPILAAQFFGPGTRLTVL.

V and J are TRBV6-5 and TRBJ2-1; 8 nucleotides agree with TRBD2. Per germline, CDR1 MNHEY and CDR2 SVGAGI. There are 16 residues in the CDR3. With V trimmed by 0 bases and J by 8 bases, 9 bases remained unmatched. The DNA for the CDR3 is TGTGCCAGCAGTTACTCAATCGCGGGAGGTGTATATGAGCAGTTCTTC. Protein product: CASSYSIAGGVYEQFF.

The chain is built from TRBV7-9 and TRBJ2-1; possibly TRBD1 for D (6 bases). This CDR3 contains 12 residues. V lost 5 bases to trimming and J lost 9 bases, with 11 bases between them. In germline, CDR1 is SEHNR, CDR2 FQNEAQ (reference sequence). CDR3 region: CASSPEGGEQFF. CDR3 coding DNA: TGTGCCAGCAGCCCCGAAGGGGGTGAGCAGTTCTTC.